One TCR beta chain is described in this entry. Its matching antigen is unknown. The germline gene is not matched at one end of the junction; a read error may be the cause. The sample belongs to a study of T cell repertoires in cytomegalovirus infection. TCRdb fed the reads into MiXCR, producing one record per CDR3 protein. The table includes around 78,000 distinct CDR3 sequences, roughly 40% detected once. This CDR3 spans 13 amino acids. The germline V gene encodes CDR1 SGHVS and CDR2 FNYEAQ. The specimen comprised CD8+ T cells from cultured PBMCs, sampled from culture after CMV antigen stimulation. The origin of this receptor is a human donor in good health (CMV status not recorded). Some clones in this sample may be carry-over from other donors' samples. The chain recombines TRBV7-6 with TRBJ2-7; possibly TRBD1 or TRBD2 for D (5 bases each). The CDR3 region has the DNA TGTGCTAGCAGCGCCGGGACCTCCTACGAGCAGTACTTC. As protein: CASSAGTSYEQYF.